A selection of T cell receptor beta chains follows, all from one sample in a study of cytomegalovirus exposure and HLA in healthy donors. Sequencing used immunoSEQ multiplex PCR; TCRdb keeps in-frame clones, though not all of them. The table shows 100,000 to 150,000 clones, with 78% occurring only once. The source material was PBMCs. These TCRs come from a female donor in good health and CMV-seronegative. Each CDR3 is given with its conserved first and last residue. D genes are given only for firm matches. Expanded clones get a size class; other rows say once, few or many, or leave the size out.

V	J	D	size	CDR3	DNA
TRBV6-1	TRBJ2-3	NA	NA	CASSASSEGVTQYF	TGTGCCAGCAGTGCCTCCTCGGAGGGAGTTACGCAGTATTTT
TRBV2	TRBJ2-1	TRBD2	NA	CASSLWASGSFGAYNEQFF	TGTGCCAGCAGCTTATGGGCTAGCGGGAGTTTTGGCGCCTACAATGAGCAGTTCTTC
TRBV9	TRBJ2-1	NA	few	CASSVDVERGQFF	TGTGCCAGCAGCGTAGATGTGGAAAGAGGGCAGTTCTTC
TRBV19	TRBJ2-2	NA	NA	CASSIDYFRANTGELFF	TGTGCCAGTAGTATAGACTATTTTCGGGCGAACACCGGGGAGCTGTTTTTT
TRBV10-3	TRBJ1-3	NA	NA	CAISESGRVNGNTIYF	TGTGCCATCAGTGAGTCGGGCAGGGTGAATGGAAACACCATATATTTT
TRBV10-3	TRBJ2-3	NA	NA	CAISDKASTDTQYF	TGTGCCATCAGTGACAAAGCTAGCACAGATACGCAGTATTTT
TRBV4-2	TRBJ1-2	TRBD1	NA	CASSQQHGTGNYGYTF	TGTGCCAGCAGCCAACAGCACGGGACAGGGAACTATGGCTACACCTTC
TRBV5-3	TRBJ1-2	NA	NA	CARSRTPILSGYTF	TGTGCCAGAAGCCGGACTCCGATATTGAGTGGCTACACCTTC
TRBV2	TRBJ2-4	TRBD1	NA	CASSRQGNIQYF	TGTGCCAGCTCGAGACAGGGAAACATTCAGTACTTC
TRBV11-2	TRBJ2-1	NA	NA	CASSLVVGDEQFF	TGTGCCAGCAGCTTAGTGGTAGGAGATGAGCAGTTCTTC
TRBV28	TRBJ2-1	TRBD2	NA	CASRPSGNIGEQFF	TGTGCCAGCAGGCCTAGCGGGAATATAGGCGAGCAGTTCTTC
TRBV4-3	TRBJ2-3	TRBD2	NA	CASSQDWREGRGDTQYF	TGCGCCAGCAGCCAAGATTGGCGGGAGGGCCGGGGGGATACGCAGTATTTT
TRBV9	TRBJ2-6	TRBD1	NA	CASSARDRGLSGANVLTF	TGTGCCAGCAGCGCCCGGGACAGGGGGCTTTCTGGGGCCAACGTCCTGACTTTC
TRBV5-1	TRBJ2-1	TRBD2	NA	CASSLDLAGDNEQFF	TGCGCCAGCAGCTTGGATCTAGCGGGAGACAATGAGCAGTTCTTC
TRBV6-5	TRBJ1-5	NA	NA	CASTPSRGNQPQHF	TGTGCCAGCACCCCAAGCCGGGGCAATCAGCCCCAGCATTTT
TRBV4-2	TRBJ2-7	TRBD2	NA	CASSQEAPAGTGQYF	TGTGCCAGCAGCCAAGAAGCGCCAGCGGGAACGGGGCAGTACTTC
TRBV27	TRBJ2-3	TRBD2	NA	CASISGTTAYF	TGTGCCAGCATCTCCGGGACTACGGCATATTTT
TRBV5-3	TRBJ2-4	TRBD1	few	CARSLPGGGYF	TGTGCCAGAAGCCTGCCAGGGGGTGGGTACTTC
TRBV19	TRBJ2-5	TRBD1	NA	CASSMGQGGRETQYF	TGTGCCAGTAGTATGGGACAGGGTGGACGGGAGACCCAGTACTTC
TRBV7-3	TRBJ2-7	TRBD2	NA	CASSPAGTSYEQYF	TGTGCCAGCAGCCCAGCGGGAACAAGCTACGAGCAGTACTTC
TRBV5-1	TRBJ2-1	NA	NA	CASSPGLGGNEQFF	TGCGCCAGCAGCCCAGGCCTGGGGGGCAATGAGCAGTTCTTC
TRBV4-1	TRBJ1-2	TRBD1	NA	CASSPHGEGAQGYTF	TGCGCCAGCAGCCCACACGGCGAGGGGGCTCAAGGCTACACCTTC
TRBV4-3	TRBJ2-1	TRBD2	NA	CASSQASGDPYNEQFF	TGCGCCAGCAGCCAAGCTAGCGGGGACCCCTACAATGAGCAGTTCTTC
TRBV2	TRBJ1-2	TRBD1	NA	CASGGTGGFGYTF	TGTGCCAGCGGAGGGACAGGGGGTTTCGGCTACACCTTC
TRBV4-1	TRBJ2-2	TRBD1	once	CASSQDRTGGKTGELFF	TGCGCCAGCAGCCAAGACCGTACAGGGGGCAAGACCGGGGAGCTGTTTTTT
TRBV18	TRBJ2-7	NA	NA	CASSPGTSYEQYF	TGTGCCAGCTCACCAGGGACTTCCTACGAGCAGTACTTC
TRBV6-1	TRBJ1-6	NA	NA	CASSEHNPRQSSYNSPLHF	TGTGCCAGCAGTGAACACAACCCGAGACAGAGCTCCTATAATTCACCCCTCCACTTT
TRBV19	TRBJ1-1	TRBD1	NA	CASPTSRQGELNTEAFF	TGTGCCAGTCCCACATCCCGGCAGGGGGAATTGAACACTGAAGCTTTCTTT
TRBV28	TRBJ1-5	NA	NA	CASSLRTSSGSSNQPQHF	TGTGCCAGCAGTTTAAGGACCTCCTCGGGGAGTAGCAATCAGCCCCAGCATTTT
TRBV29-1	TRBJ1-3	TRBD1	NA	CSGGQTNGDTIYF	TGCAGCGGGGGACAGACGAACGGGGACACCATATATTTT
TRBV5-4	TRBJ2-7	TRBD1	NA	CASSRKTGAYEQYF	TGCGCCAGCAGCCGGAAGACAGGGGCCTACGAGCAGTACTTC
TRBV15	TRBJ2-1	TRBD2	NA	CATSRRREGSNEQFF	TGTGCCACCAGCAGGCGGCGGGAGGGGAGCAATGAGCAGTTCTTC
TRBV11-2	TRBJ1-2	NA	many	CASRLTGSYGYTF	TGTGCCAGCAGACTTACAGGGTCCTATGGCTACACCTTC
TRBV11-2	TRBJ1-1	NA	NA	CASSLGQLNTEAFF	TGTGCCAGCAGCTTAGGACAGCTAAACACTGAAGCTTTCTTT
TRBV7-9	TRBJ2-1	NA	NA	CASRGGNEQFF	TGTGCCAGCAGAGGGGGCAATGAGCAGTTCTTC
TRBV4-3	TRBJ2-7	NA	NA	CASSQDAGISYEQYF	TGCGCCAGCAGCCAAGACGCGGGTATCTCCTACGAGCAGTACTTC
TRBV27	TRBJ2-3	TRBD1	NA	CASSSNRGPDTQYF	TGTGCCAGCAGTTCTAACAGGGGGCCAGATACGCAGTATTTT
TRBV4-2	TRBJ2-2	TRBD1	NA	CASSQDQGAGELFF	TGTGCCAGCAGCCAAGACCAGGGGGCCGGGGAGCTGTTTTTT
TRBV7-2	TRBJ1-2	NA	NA	CASSFGDYGYTF	TGTGCCAGCAGCTTTGGAGATTATGGCTACACCTTC
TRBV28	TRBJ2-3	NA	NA	CASSFSGSGADTQYF	TGTGCCAGCAGTTTTTCCGGGAGTGGGGCAGATACGCAGTATTTT
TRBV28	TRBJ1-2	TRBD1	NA	CASSFPSQGAISYTF	TGTGCCAGCAGTTTCCCGTCGCAGGGGGCTATTAGCTACACCTTC
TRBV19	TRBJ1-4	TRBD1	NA	CASKGNGQGNEKLFF	TGTGCCAGTAAGGGAAACGGACAGGGGAATGAAAAACTGTTTTTT
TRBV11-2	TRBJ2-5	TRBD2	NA	CASSLSGRALETQYF	TGTGCCAGCAGCCTTAGCGGGAGGGCCTTGGAGACCCAGTACTTC
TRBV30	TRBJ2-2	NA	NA	CAWRAAYYLSGELFF	TGTGCCTGGAGGGCAGCGTACTATCTTAGTGGGGAGCTGTTTTTT
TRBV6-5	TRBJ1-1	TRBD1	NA	CASSYHGQGGTEAFF	TGTGCCAGCAGTTACCATGGACAGGGCGGCACTGAAGCTTTCTTT
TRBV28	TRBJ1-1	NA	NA	CASSFSQGQMNTEAFF	TGTGCCAGCAGTTTTTCACAGGGTCAAATGAACACTGAAGCTTTCTTT
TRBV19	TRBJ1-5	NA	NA	CASRHRDNQPQHF	TGTGCCTCAAGGCACAGGGACAATCAGCCCCAGCATTTT
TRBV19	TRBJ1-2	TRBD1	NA	CASSTGTGNYGYTF	TGTGCCAGTAGTACCGGGACAGGTAACTATGGCTACACCTTC
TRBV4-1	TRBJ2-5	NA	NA	CASSQPQRRETQYF	TGCGCCAGCAGCCAACCACAGCGGAGGGAGACCCAGTACTTC
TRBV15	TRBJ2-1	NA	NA	CATATYNEQFF	TGTGCCACGGCCACCTACAATGAGCAGTTCTTC
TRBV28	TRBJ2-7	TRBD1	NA	CASSFFGQVGEQYF	TGTGCCAGCAGTTTTTTCGGACAGGTGGGAGAGCAGTACTTC